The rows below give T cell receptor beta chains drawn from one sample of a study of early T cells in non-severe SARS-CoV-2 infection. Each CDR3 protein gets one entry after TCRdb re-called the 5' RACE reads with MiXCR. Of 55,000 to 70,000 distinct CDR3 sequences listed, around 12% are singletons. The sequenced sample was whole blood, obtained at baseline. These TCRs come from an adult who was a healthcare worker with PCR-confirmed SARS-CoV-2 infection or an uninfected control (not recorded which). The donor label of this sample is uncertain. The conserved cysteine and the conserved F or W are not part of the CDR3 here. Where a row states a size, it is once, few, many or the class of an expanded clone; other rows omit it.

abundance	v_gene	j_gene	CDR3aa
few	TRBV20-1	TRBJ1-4	SASRNRGGEKLF
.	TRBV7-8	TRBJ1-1	ASSSRDSGGYTEAF
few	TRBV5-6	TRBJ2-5	ASSPIPTGGIETQY
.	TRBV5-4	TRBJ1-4	ASSFQGKLF
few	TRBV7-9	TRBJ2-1	ASSPRGGFEQF
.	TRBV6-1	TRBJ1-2	ASSVGDGVYGYT
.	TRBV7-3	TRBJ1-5	ASSFCSINQPQH
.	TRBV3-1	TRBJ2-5	ASSQGQAQETQY
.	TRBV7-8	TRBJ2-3	ASSLGTPRADTQY
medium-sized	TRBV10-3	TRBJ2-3	ATRTGETDTQY
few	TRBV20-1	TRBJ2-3	SASGGSLYTDTQY